These 13 T cell receptor beta chains were sequenced from one sample in a study of human T cells and chemical hapten exposure. One entry per CDR3 protein, called by TCRdb with MiXCR from the RACE reads. The profile shows under 400,000 distinct CDR3 sequences, roughly 5% of them singletons. The time point is: pre-sensitization, week 0. Treatment in this sample: therapeutic diphenylcyclopropenone sensitization with weekly scalp DPC. Sequenced here: whole blood, sampled in connection with sensitization to the hapten diphenylcyclopropenone (DPC). Every receptor here comes from a woman aged 45 to 65 with alopecia areata. Some clones in this sample may be carry-over from other donors' samples.

There are a few counts of this clonotype. V and J are TRBV12-3 or TRBV12-4 and TRBJ2-3; 7 bases align to TRBD2. This CDR3 is 17 amino acids long. J gave up 0 bases and V 6 bases, and 12 bases lay outside the gene matches. The CDR3 DNA sequence: TGTGCCAGCAGCATCTCTTCCGGGGGGACGAGCACAGATACGCAGTATTTT. Translating it yields CASSISSGGTSTDTQYF.

In this sample, this clonotype turned up a few times. This sequence joins TRBV7-3 and TRBJ1-2; possibly TRBD1 for D (6 bases). CDR3 length: 13 amino acids. Germline lookup yields CDR1 SGHTA and CDR2 FQGTGA. Trimming shortened V by 0 bases and J by 13 bases, and 15 bases separated the two germline ends. CDR3 sequence: CASSLTAGERGTF. CDR3 in DNA: TGTGCCAGCAGCTTAACGGCAGGGGAAAGAGGCACCTTC. The variable domain in full, with the rest retrieved from reference TRBV7-3 and TRBJ1-2, is GAGVSQTPSNKVTEKGKYVELRCDPISGHTALYWYRQSLGQGPEFLIYFQGTGAADDSGLPNDRFFAVRPEGSVSTLKIQRTERGDSAVYLCASSLTAGERGTFGSGTRLTVV.

This chain joins TRBV4-2 and TRBJ2-6; possible D gene TRBD1, 6 bases. This CDR3 comprises 17 residues. Deletions cut 3 bases from V and 0 bases from J, with 12 bases between. Germline CDR1 reads LGHNA; CDR2 reads YNFKEQ. The DNA of the CDR3 is TGTGCCAGCAGCCAGAGGGGACATTCCTCTGGGGCCAACGTCCTGACTTTC. This encodes CASSQRGHSSGANVLTF.

This clonotype has at least ten counts. The chain is built from TRBV28 and TRBJ2-5; D tentatively fits TRBD1 or TRBD2 (6 bases each). CDR1 and CDR2 from the germline V gene are MDHEN and SYDVKM. The CDR3 totals 16 residues. Trimming cost V 4 bases and J 0 bases, with 15 bases left between them. The CDR3 bases are TGTGCCAGCAGTTCCCTCAGGGGACTTTACCAAGAGACCCAGTACTTC. This encodes CASSSLRGLYQETQYF.

This clonotype showed up just a few times. The J gene is TRBJ1-1, the V gene TRBV7-2; D not resolved. This CDR3 has 13 residues. The V end lost 3 bases, the J end lost 5 bases, and 10 bases lay between the germline ends. CDR1 SGHTA and CDR2 FQGNSA come from the germline V gene. The CDR3 coding sequence is TGTGCCAGCAGCTTGTTCGAGCGGACTGAAGCTTTCTTT. It is translated as CASSLFERTEAFF.

This clonotype was observed a handful of times. The CDR3 sequence: CAWSPWTGGNQPQHF. In nucleotides, the CDR3 is TGTGCCTGGAGTCCATGGACAGGTGGGAATCAGCCCCAGCATTTT. This chain uses TRBV30 with TRBJ1-5, with 7 bases identical to TRBD1. Per the germline V gene, CDR1 is GTSNPN and CDR2 is SVGIG (reference sequence). Unmatched junction bases numbered 8, after V lost 2 bases and J lost 4 bases. The CDR3 loop spans 15 amino acids. The full variable domain, its missing parts supplied by reference TRBV30 and TRBJ1-5, is SQTIHQWPATLVQPVGSPLSLECTVEGTSNPNLYWYRQAAGRGLQLLFYSVGIGQISSEVPQNLSASRPQDRQFILSSKKLLLSDSGFYLCAWSPWTGGNQPQHFGDGTRLSIL.

This clonotype was counted ten times or more. The rearrangement uses TRBV20-1 and TRBJ1-1; tentative D call: TRBD1 (6 bases). CDR1 is DFQATT and CDR2 is SNEGSKA in the germline V gene (reference sequence). This CDR3 has 12 amino acids. Trimming removed 6 bases at V and 4 bases at J, with 12 bases between. DNA of the CDR3: TGCAGTGCCCCAGGGGATGTCACTGAAGCTTTCTTT. Translating gives CSAPGDVTEAFF.

This clonotype showed up many times. J is TRBJ1-4 and V is TRBV5-1; TRBD1 might be the D (5 bases). CDR3 size: 15 residues. Germline V gene lookup returns CDR1 SGHRS and CDR2 YFSETQ. The V gene lost 6 bases and the J gene lost 2 bases, with 14 bases spanning the gap. CDR3 bases: TGCGCCAGCACCCAAGGCCGGGGCACTAATGAAAAACTGTTTTTT. It specifies CASTQGRGTNEKLFF.

This clonotype has more than one count but fewer than ten. The gene calls are TRBV30 and TRBJ2-1; D gene uncertain. This CDR3 spans 13 amino acids. V was pared by 0 bases and J by 7 bases, with 10 bases between. The germline V gene has CDR1 GTSNPN and CDR2 SVGIG (reference sequence). The CDR3 DNA is TGTGCCTGGAGTGTGATGGACGGGAATGAGCAGTTCTTC. Translated, it gives CAWSVMDGNEQFF.

This clonotype came up many times. The chain employs TRBV30 and TRBJ1-2; D may be TRBD1 (6 bases). The CDR3 has 13 amino acids. The ends were cut back, 0 bases at V and 6 bases at J, with 11 bases in the middle. CDR1 and CDR2 from the germline V gene are GTSNPN and SVGIG (reference sequence). This CDR3 reads CAWSVSRGNGYTF. The DNA for the CDR3 is TGTGCCTGGAGTGTAAGCAGGGGAAATGGCTACACCTTC.

This clonotype was counted between two and nine times. The V call is TRBV27, the J call TRBJ2-3; D is unclear. V lost 5 bases and J 2 bases, leaving 8 bases between the germline ends. Germline-derived CDR1 and CDR2 are MNHEY and SMNVEV (reference sequence). The length of the CDR3 is 13 residues. In DNA, the CDR3 is TGTGCCAGCAGTCCTATTAACACAGATACGCAGTATTTT. This codes for CASSPINTDTQYF.

In its sample, this clonotype was seen many times. V is TRBV27 and J is TRBJ2-3; no reliable D call. Per germline, CDR1 MNHEY and CDR2 SMNVEV (reference sequence). Between the trimmed V and J ends, which lost 2 bases and 0 bases, there was a span of 9 bases. This CDR3 is built from 15 residues. The CDR3 sequence: CASSLGPLSTDTQYF. Here the CDR3 DNA reads TGTGCCAGCAGTTTAGGACCTCTGAGCACAGATACGCAGTATTTT.

In its sample, this clonotype was seen a few times. The J gene is TRBJ2-5, the V gene TRBV10-3; possible D gene TRBD1, 5 bases. The germline CDR1 and CDR2 sequences are ENHRY and SYGVKD. Trimming took off 1 base at V and 2 bases at J, with 8 bases between the two ends. The CDR3 loop spans 14 amino acids. The DNA of the CDR3 is TGTGCCATCAGTGAGTTGGCAGGGCAAGAGACCCAGTACTTC. Protein: CAISELAGQETQYF.